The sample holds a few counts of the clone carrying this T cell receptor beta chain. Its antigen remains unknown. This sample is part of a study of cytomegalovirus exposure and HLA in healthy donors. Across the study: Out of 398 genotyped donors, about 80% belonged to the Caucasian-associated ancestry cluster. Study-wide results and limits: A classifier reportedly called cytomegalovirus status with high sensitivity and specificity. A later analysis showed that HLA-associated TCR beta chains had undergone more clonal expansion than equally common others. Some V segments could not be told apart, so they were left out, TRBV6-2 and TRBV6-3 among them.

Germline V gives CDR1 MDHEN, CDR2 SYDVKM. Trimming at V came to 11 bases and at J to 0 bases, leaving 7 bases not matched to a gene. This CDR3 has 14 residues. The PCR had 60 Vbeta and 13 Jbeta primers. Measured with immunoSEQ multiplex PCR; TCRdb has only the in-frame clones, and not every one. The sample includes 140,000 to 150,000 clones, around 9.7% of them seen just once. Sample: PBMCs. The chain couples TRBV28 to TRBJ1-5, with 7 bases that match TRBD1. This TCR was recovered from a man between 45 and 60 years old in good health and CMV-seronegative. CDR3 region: CAVQGQYSNQPQHF. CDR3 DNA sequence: TGTGCCGTACAGGGACAGTATAGCAATCAGCCCCAGCATTTT.